These 5 T cell receptor beta chains came from one sample sequenced in a study of T cells expressing NK-cell markers. TCRdb reworked the 5' RACE reads into one entry per CDR3 protein, no DNA. Here the sample table reports about 380,000 distinct CDR3 sequences. Source material: blood T cells: a sorted CD56 or NKG2C T cell subset, CD4+ or CD8+ T cells, or bulk PBMC T cells (not recorded which). These receptor sequences come from a man aged 18-75 years in good health.

The V and J genes are TRBV6-1 and TRBJ1-4; TCRdb names TRBD1, which stays unverified in the absence of DNA. This CDR3 has 14 residues. CDR1 MNHNS and CDR2 SASEGT come from the germline V gene. The CDR3: CASRTPGRAEKLFF.

The chain joins TRBV5-1 to TRBJ2-3; no DNA is available, so the TRBD2 call from TCRdb remains unchecked. Germline V CDR1 and CDR2: SGHRS, YFSETQ. The CDR3 length is 16 residues. This CDR3 reads CASSLVFSSAPDTQYF.

The rearrangement uses TRBV3-1 and TRBJ1-2; TCRdb outputs TRBD1, but without DNA this stays unchecked. CDR3 size: 17 residues. The germline V gene has CDR1 LGHDT and CDR2 YNNKEL (reference sequence). The CDR3 sequence is CASSQGGQGATRYGYTF. Full variable domain (rest looked up from reference TRBV3-1 and TRBJ1-2): DTAVSQTPKYLVTQMGNDKSIKCEQNLGHDTMYWYKQDSKKFLKIMFSYNNKELIINETVPNRFSPKSPDKAHLNLHINSLELGDSAVYFCASSQGGQGATRYGYTFGSGTRLTVV.

J is TRBJ2-1 and V is TRBV7-9. The germline V gene encodes CDR1 SEHNR and CDR2 FQNEAQ (reference sequence). CDR3 size: 13 residues. CDR3 sequence: CASGRSSYNEQFF.

CDR3 sequence: CATRTEGYTGELFF. The V call is TRBV24-1, the J call TRBJ2-2; the TCRdb D gene call, TRBD2, has no DNA to confirm it. The CDR3 runs 14 residues. Germline CDR1 and CDR2: KGHDR and SFDVKD.